This T cell receptor beta chain appears in the sequencing data of a study of identical twins. Study findings and constraints: Within monozygotic twins, out-of-frame TCR alpha sharing was underestimated by the models.

There are a few counts of this clonotype. Its antigen is unknown. TCRdb processed the 5' RACE reads anew with MiXCR; each CDR3 protein has one entry. The data contain 200,000 to 250,000 distinct CDR3 sequences, over 9.5% of them seen just once; the ten biggest clones take up 3.5% to 4.5%. This sample also appeared in a second study, on yellow fever vaccine responses in identical twins.

This clonotype was sampled from a woman aged 18-29 years in good health. The sequenced sample was memory (CD45RO+) T cells sorted from blood.

CDR3 DNA: TGTGCCATCAGTCCTAGCGGGGGGTTCACAGATACGCAGTATTTT. This codes for CAISPSGGFTDTQYF. The chain carries TRBV10-3 and TRBJ2-3; TRBD2 aligns across 11 bases. The length of the CDR3 is 15 residues. J was trimmed by 2 bases and V by 5 bases; bases with no gene match: 3. Germline V lookup: CDR1 ENHRY, CDR2 SYGVKD.